This is a list of T cell receptor beta chains from one sample in a study of T cell responses to AZD1222 COVID-19 vaccine. Clones were read by immunoSEQ multiplex PCR, and TCRdb kept only the in-frame ones, dropping some. The sample lists 130,000 or so clones, 85% to 95% occurring once. The sequences come from peripheral blood, collected on day 0 of AZD1222 vaccination. The receptors were gathered from an adult in good health. The CDR3 runs from the conserved cysteine through the conserved F or W. Each record gives: clone size, J gene, D gene, V gene, CDR3 protein, CDR3 DNA. A D gene is named only where the DNA matches it firmly. Some rows have no size entry. The others give once, few or many, or a class for an expanded clone.

size: NA; J: TRBJ2-5; D: NA; V: TRBV28; CDR3: CASSFSGVRETQYF; DNA: TGTGCCAGCAGTTTCTCAGGGGTTAGGGAGACCCAGTACTTC
size: NA; J: TRBJ2-1; D: NA; V: TRBV2; CDR3: CASSPLSIAGPYNEQFF; DNA: TGTGCCAGCAGCCCTCTTAGTATTGCCGGACCCTACAATGAGCAGTTCTTC
size: NA; J: TRBJ2-3; D: TRBD2; V: TRBV5-8; CDR3: CASSQSEWGGADTQYF; DNA: TGTGCCAGCAGCCAATCTGAGTGGGGAGGGGCAGATACGCAGTATTTT
size: NA; J: TRBJ1-2; D: NA; V: TRBV6-2/TRBV6-3; CDR3: CASSLLNYGYTF; DNA: TGTGCCAGCAGTTTACTAAACTATGGCTACACCTTC
size: NA; J: TRBJ2-3; D: NA; V: TRBV6-5; CDR3: CASSPAPLGTDTQYF; DNA: TGTGCCAGCAGCCCAGCCCCTTTAGGCACAGATACGCAGTATTTT
size: NA; J: TRBJ2-1; D: NA; V: TRBV10-3; CDR3: CAISEGWESFGYNEQFF; DNA: TGTGCCATCAGTGAGGGGTGGGAGTCGTTCGGCTACAATGAGCAGTTCTTC
size: NA; J: TRBJ2-7; D: NA; V: TRBV6-1; CDR3: CASSEAGGSSYEQYF; DNA: TGTGCCAGCAGTGAAGCTGGGGGGAGCTCCTACGAGCAGTACTTC
size: NA; J: TRBJ2-7; D: NA; V: TRBV28; CDR3: CASSLGGLEYF; DNA: TGTGCCAGCAGTTTAGGCGGACTCGAGTACTTC
size: once; J: TRBJ2-7; D: TRBD1; V: TRBV11-2; CDR3: CASSSQGLSSYEQYF; DNA: TGTGCCAGCAGCTCACAGGGGTTAAGCTCCTACGAGCAGTACTTC
size: NA; J: TRBJ2-7; D: NA; V: TRBV6-2/TRBV6-3; CDR3: CASSSLAQSSYEQYF; DNA: TGTGCCAGCAGTTCTCTAGCTCAAAGCTCCTACGAGCAGTACTTC
size: NA; J: TRBJ2-1; D: NA; V: TRBV5-4; CDR3: CASSAGRGAIEQFF; DNA: TGTGCCAGCAGCGCCGGCAGGGGGGCGATTGAGCAGTTCTTC
size: NA; J: TRBJ2-5; D: TRBD1; V: TRBV6-5; CDR3: CASRTGGQETQYF; DNA: TGTGCCAGCAGGACAGGGGGCCAAGAGACCCAGTACTTC
size: NA; J: TRBJ2-1; D: NA; V: TRBV24-1; CDR3: CATSDFSASEQFF; DNA: TGTGCCACCAGTGATTTTTCCGCCAGTGAGCAGTTCTTC
size: NA; J: TRBJ2-5; D: NA; V: TRBV14; CDR3: CASSLGYTQYF; DNA: TGTGCCAGCAGCCTAGGATACACCCAGTACTTC
size: NA; J: TRBJ2-7; D: NA; V: TRBV5-6; CDR3: CASSFISVGEQYF; DNA: TGTGCCAGCAGCTTTATAAGCGTGGGCGAGCAGTACTTC
size: NA; J: TRBJ2-7; D: NA; V: TRBV12-3/TRBV12-4; CDR3: CASSQDLTYEQYF; DNA: TGTGCCAGCAGCCAGGACTTAACCTACGAGCAGTACTTC
size: NA; J: TRBJ1-6; D: TRBD1; V: TRBV5-8; CDR3: CASIHRDRARSLHF; DNA: TGTGCCAGCATCCACCGGGACAGAGCTCGATCCCTCCACTTT
size: once; J: TRBJ1-2; D: NA; V: TRBV29-1; CDR3: CSVEASQAVDGYTF; DNA: TGCAGCGTTGAGGCGTCACAGGCGGTGGACGGCTACACCTTC
size: NA; J: TRBJ1-2; D: TRBD1; V: TRBV2; CDR3: CASSPGTGLGYTF; DNA: TGTGCCAGCAGTCCCGGGACAGGGCTTGGCTACACCTTC
size: NA; J: TRBJ2-7; D: NA; V: TRBV2; CDR3: CASSAGSYEQYF; DNA: TGTGCCAGCAGTGCCGGATCCTACGAGCAGTACTTC
size: NA; J: TRBJ2-7; D: TRBD1; V: TRBV4-1; CDR3: CASSLGWTGEYEQYF; DNA: TGCGCCAGCAGCCTTGGCTGGACAGGGGAATACGAGCAGTACTTC
size: NA; J: TRBJ1-1; D: NA; V: TRBV7-9; CDR3: CASSTQSGHFEAFF; DNA: TGTGCCAGCAGCACACAATCGGGACACTTTGAAGCTTTCTTT
size: once; J: TRBJ2-7; D: NA; V: TRBV5-1; CDR3: CASSLEGPEAYEQYF; DNA: TGCGCCAGCAGCTTGGAGGGGCCTGAGGCCTACGAGCAGTACTTC
size: NA; J: TRBJ2-5; D: NA; V: TRBV25-1; CDR3: CASRGAAKTQYF; DNA: TGTGCCAGCAGAGGGGCGGCTAAGACCCAGTACTTC
size: NA; J: TRBJ1-1; D: NA; V: TRBV28; CDR3: CASSLWAENTEAFF; DNA: TGTGCCAGCAGTTTATGGGCAGAGAACACTGAAGCTTTCTTT
size: NA; J: TRBJ1-2; D: NA; V: TRBV6-5; CDR3: CASTWDGSYGYTF; DNA: TGTGCCAGCACTTGGGACGGCTCCTATGGCTACACCTTC
size: NA; J: TRBJ2-7; D: TRBD1; V: TRBV4-2; CDR3: CASSQDGVVGQGAYEQYF; DNA: TGTGCCAGCAGCCAAGACGGGGTAGTCGGACAGGGGGCCTACGAGCAGTACTTC
size: NA; J: TRBJ2-1; D: TRBD2; V: TRBV9; CDR3: CASSPSAGDGYEQFF; DNA: TGTGCCAGCAGCCCCTCGGCGGGAGACGGCTATGAGCAGTTCTTC
size: NA; J: TRBJ1-6; D: NA; V: TRBV4-1; CDR3: CASSHWPRDLGDSPLHF; DNA: TGCGCCAGCAGCCACTGGCCTAGGGATCTGGGAGATTCACCCCTCCACTTT
size: NA; J: TRBJ2-2; D: NA; V: TRBV5-4; CDR3: CASSLRSGELFF; DNA: TGTGCCAGCAGCTTGCGTTCCGGGGAGCTGTTTTTT
size: NA; J: TRBJ2-1; D: TRBD2; V: TRBV10-2; CDR3: CASTGTGSLAGVVGEQFF; DNA: TGCGCCAGCACGGGGACCGGTTCCCTAGCGGGAGTAGTAGGGGAGCAGTTCTTC
size: once; J: TRBJ2-3; D: NA; V: TRBV28; CDR3: CASSATGLGWYF; DNA: TGTGCCAGCAGTGCCACAGGGTTAGGGTGGTATTTT
size: once; J: TRBJ1-5; D: NA; V: TRBV30; CDR3: CAWRMAGTQPQHF; DNA: TGTGCCTGGAGGATGGCGGGGACTCAGCCCCAGCATTTT
size: medium-sized; J: TRBJ1-4; D: NA; V: TRBV6-4; CDR3: CARGFTAGKVTNEKLFF; DNA: TGTGCCAGAGGATTCACGGCAGGGAAAGTAACTAATGAAAAACTGTTTTTT
size: once; J: TRBJ2-3; D: TRBD2; V: TRBV10-3; CDR3: CAIRLAGDLDTQYF; DNA: TGTGCCATCAGGCTAGCGGGAGACCTAGATACGCAGTATTTT
size: NA; J: TRBJ1-1; D: NA; V: TRBV12-3/TRBV12-4; CDR3: CASSWEVGTEAFF; DNA: TGTGCCAGCAGTTGGGAAGTGGGGACTGAAGCTTTCTTT
size: NA; J: TRBJ2-1; D: NA; V: TRBV4-2; CDR3: CASSQDGTHYNEQFF; DNA: TGTGCCAGCAGCCAAGACGGGACCCACTACAATGAGCAGTTCTTC
size: few; J: TRBJ2-2; D: NA; V: TRBV6-6; CDR3: CASSYSRLANTGELFF; DNA: TGTGCCAGCAGTTACTCACGGCTAGCGAACACCGGGGAGCTGTTTTTT
size: NA; J: TRBJ2-3; D: NA; V: TRBV5-1; CDR3: CASSLAGSLSGTQYF; DNA: TGCGCCAGCAGCTTGGCAGGCAGCCTATCCGGTACGCAGTATTTT
size: NA; J: TRBJ1-5; D: NA; V: TRBV12-3/TRBV12-4; CDR3: CASSLQNQPQHF; DNA: TGTGCCAGCAGTCTCCAGAATCAGCCCCAGCATTTT
size: NA; J: TRBJ1-6; D: NA; V: TRBV19; CDR3: CASSRSADNSPLHF; DNA: TGTGCCAGTAGTAGGTCAGCCGATAATTCACCCCTCCACTTT
size: NA; J: TRBJ1-2; D: NA; V: TRBV10-3; CDR3: CAISPDSYGYTF; DNA: TGTGCCATCAGCCCTGACAGCTATGGCTACACCTTC
size: NA; J: TRBJ2-4; D: NA; V: TRBV20-1; CDR3: CSASRGEDIQYF; DNA: TGCAGTGCTAGTAGGGGCGAGGACATTCAGTACTTC
size: NA; J: TRBJ2-3; D: TRBD2; V: TRBV4-2; CDR3: CASLAVAGAGDTQYF; DNA: TGTGCCAGCCTAGCAGTAGCGGGCGCGGGGGATACGCAGTATTTT
size: once; J: TRBJ1-1; D: NA; V: TRBV4-1; CDR3: CASSQDLGRGTEAFF; DNA: TGCGCCAGCAGCCAAGATCTCGGGAGGGGGACTGAAGCTTTCTTT
size: once; J: TRBJ1-2; D: NA; V: TRBV6-5; CDR3: CASSSGQSNYGYTF; DNA: TGTGCCAGCAGTAGCGGACAGTCTAACTATGGCTACACCTTC
size: NA; J: TRBJ2-7; D: TRBD1; V: TRBV19; CDR3: CASTPRTGPYEQYF; DNA: TGTGCCAGTACTCCCAGGACAGGGCCCTACGAGCAGTACTTC
size: once; J: TRBJ1-4; D: NA; V: TRBV30; CDR3: CAWSPGIAYEKLFF; DNA: TGTGCCTGGAGTCCCGGGATCGCATATGAAAAACTGTTTTTT
size: NA; J: TRBJ2-1; D: NA; V: TRBV9; CDR3: CASSVGGPTVYNEQFF; DNA: TGTGCCAGCAGCGTAGGTGGTCCGACCGTATACAATGAGCAGTTCTTC
size: NA; J: TRBJ2-7; D: NA; V: TRBV5-4; CDR3: CASSPFPGPYEQYF; DNA: TGTGCCAGCAGCCCATTTCCCGGTCCCTACGAGCAGTACTTC
size: NA; J: TRBJ2-1; D: TRBD1; V: TRBV30; CDR3: CAWKRTGGSYNEQFF; DNA: TGTGCCTGGAAAAGGACAGGGGGCTCCTACAATGAGCAGTTCTTC
size: once; J: TRBJ2-1; D: NA; V: TRBV14; CDR3: CASSQDLGEPTGNEQFF; DNA: TGTGCCAGCAGCCAAGATCTTGGGGAGCCCACGGGGAATGAGCAGTTCTTC
size: NA; J: TRBJ1-5; D: TRBD1; V: TRBV19; CDR3: CASSMTGGGGQPQHF; DNA: TGTGCCAGTAGTATGACTGGAGGGGGCGGTCAGCCCCAGCATTTT
size: NA; J: TRBJ2-7; D: TRBD2; V: TRBV6-5; CDR3: CASSYVAGGTYEQYF; DNA: TGTGCCAGCAGTTACGTCGCGGGAGGTACCTACGAGCAGTACTTC